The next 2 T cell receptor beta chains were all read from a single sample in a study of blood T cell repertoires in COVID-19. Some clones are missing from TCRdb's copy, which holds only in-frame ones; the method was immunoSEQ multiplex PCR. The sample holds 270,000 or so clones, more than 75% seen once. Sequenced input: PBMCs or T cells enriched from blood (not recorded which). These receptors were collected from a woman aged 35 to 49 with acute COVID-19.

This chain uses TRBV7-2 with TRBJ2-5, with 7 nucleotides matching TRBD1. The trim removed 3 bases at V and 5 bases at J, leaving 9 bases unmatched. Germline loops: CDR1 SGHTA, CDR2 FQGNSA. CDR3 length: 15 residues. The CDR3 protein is CASSFRGWFHETQYF. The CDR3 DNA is TGTGCCAGCAGCTTCAGGGGGTGGTTTCATGAGACCCAGTACTTC.

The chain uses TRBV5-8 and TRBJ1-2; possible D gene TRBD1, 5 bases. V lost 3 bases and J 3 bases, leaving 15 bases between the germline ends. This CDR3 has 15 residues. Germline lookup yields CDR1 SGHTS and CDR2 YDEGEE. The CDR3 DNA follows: TGTGCCAGCAGCTCCCTGGACACGTTCTACTATGGCTACACCTTC. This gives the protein CASSSLDTFYYGYTF.